The rows below give T cell receptor beta chains drawn from one sample of a study of shared clonotypes between healthy human individuals. Sequencing used immunoSEQ multiplex PCR; TCRdb keeps in-frame clones, though not all of them. The sample includes some 630,000 clones, approximately 96% of them seen just once. Sequenced: naive CD8+ T cells sorted from blood. The source is a woman in her 30s in good health. CDR3s include the opening cysteine and the closing phenylalanine or tryptophan. D genes are given only for firm matches. A clone size is listed for some rows: how often the clone was seen (once, few, many), or a class if it is expanded.

v_gene,j_gene,len,abundance,d_gene,CDR3nt,CDR3aa
TRBV27,TRBJ2-1,15,NA,TRBD2,TGTGCCAGCAGTCCCCGACTAGCGGGAGGCAATGAGCAGTTCTTC,CASSPRLAGGNEQFF
TRBV7-9,TRBJ2-7,13,NA,NA,TGTGCCAGCAGCCCCCTGACCCCCTACGAGCAGTACTTC,CASSPLTPYEQYF
TRBV7-9,TRBJ2-5,13,NA,NA,TGTGCCAGCGGACCCCCCGTGGGAGAGACCCAGTACTTC,CASGPPVGETQYF
TRBV19,TRBJ1-5,13,NA,NA,TGTGCCAGTAGTATGGGGGGAAATCAGCCCCAGCATTTT,CASSMGGNQPQHF
TRBV4-1,TRBJ2-2,14,NA,NA,TGCGCCAGCAGCCACGGGACGGATACCGGGGAGCTGTTTTTT,CASSHGTDTGELFF
TRBV28,TRBJ2-1,13,NA,NA,TGTGCCAGCAGTTTGGGACAAGACAATGAGCAGTTCTTC,CASSLGQDNEQFF
TRBV10-1,TRBJ1-5,13,few,NA,TGCGCCATTGCGGGGGCGCGGGATCAGCCCCAGCATTTT,CAIAGARDQPQHF
TRBV27,TRBJ2-7,15,NA,TRBD1,TGTGCCAGCAGAACCGCCGGGACAGGGATCTACGAGCAGTACTTC,CASRTAGTGIYEQYF
TRBV4-1,TRBJ2-7,14,NA,NA,TGCGCCAGCAGCCAGAATTCTTGGGACAAAAGGCAGTACTTC,CASSQNSWDKRQYF
TRBV5-6,TRBJ2-4,13,once,NA,TGTGCCAGCAGCTTGGCCTCCGAACCCATTCAGTACTTC,CASSLASEPIQYF
TRBV10-3,TRBJ1-3,17,NA,NA,TGTGCCATCAGTGAGAACGAGGGCGTTAATTCTGGAAACACCATATATTTT,CAISENEGVNSGNTIYF
TRBV10-1,TRBJ2-3,16,once,TRBD2,TGCGCCAGCAGTGAGCAGGCTAGCGGGAGCACAGATACGCAGTATTTT,CASSEQASGSTDTQYF
TRBV28,TRBJ2-1,15,once,NA,TGTGCCAGCACCCTACTAGCCGGGAGTAAGGATGAGCAGTTCTTC,CASTLLAGSKDEQFF
TRBV14,TRBJ1-1,13,NA,NA,TGTGCCAGCAGCCCAAGGATGTACACTGAAGCTTTCTTT,CASSPRMYTEAFF
TRBV19,TRBJ1-1,15,NA,NA,TGTGCCAGTAGTATAGATTGGACGGGTAACACTGAAGCTTTCTTT,CASSIDWTGNTEAFF
TRBV4-2,TRBJ2-5,15,NA,NA,TGTGCCAGCAGCCAAGATAACGCAGGGACGGAGACCCAGTACTTC,CASSQDNAGTETQYF
TRBV7-8,TRBJ2-7,14,NA,NA,TGTGCCAGCAGCTTACAACAGGTCTCCTACGAGCAGTACTTC,CASSLQQVSYEQYF
TRBV28,TRBJ2-7,14,NA,TRBD1,TGTGCCAGCAGTTCAGCGACAGGGCTCTACGAGCAGTACTTC,CASSSATGLYEQYF
TRBV4-1,TRBJ2-2,13,NA,NA,TGCGCCAGCAGTCCCGTGGGGGTCGGGGAGCTGTTTTTT,CASSPVGVGELFF
TRBV5-6,TRBJ2-5,15,NA,TRBD1,TGTGCCAGCAGCTCCAATTCAGGGGGCACGGAGACCCAGTACTTC,CASSSNSGGTETQYF
TRBV5-8,TRBJ2-1,15,NA,NA,TGTGCCAGCAGCACGTTGAGGGAGGCTCTGAATGAGCAGTTCTTC,CASSTLREALNEQFF
TRBV27,TRBJ2-7,15,NA,NA,TGTGCCAGCAGTCCCCACGAGAGGAACGGTTACGAGCAGTACTTC,CASSPHERNGYEQYF
TRBV19,TRBJ1-2,12,few,TRBD1,TGTGCCAGTAGTATGGACAGGGCCGGCTACACCTTC,CASSMDRAGYTF
TRBV4-1,TRBJ1-1,18,NA,TRBD1,TGCGCCAGCAGCCAACTCAAGGGGACAGGGGGCCTGAACACTGAAGCTTTCTTT,CASSQLKGTGGLNTEAFF
TRBV11-2,TRBJ2-3,12,NA,NA,TGTGCCAGCAGCTTAGTTGGCGGTACGCAGTATTTT,CASSLVGGTQYF
TRBV7-9,TRBJ2-1,14,NA,TRBD2,TGTGCCAGCATGGGGCTAGCGGGAATCAATGAGCAGTTCTTC,CASMGLAGINEQFF
TRBV27,TRBJ2-2,17,once,NA,TGTGCCAGCAGTCCCCCCCCGGGACTGTCGAACACCGGGGAGCTGTTTTTT,CASSPPPGLSNTGELFF
TRBV7-6,TRBJ2-3,16,NA,TRBD2,TGTGCCAGCAGCTTAGCGAGCGGGGGAGTTCTGAATACGCAGTATTTT,CASSLASGGVLNTQYF
TRBV28,TRBJ2-1,15,NA,NA,TGTGCCAGCAGTTTATACGACGGGAGTAGAAGTGAGCAGTTCTTC,CASSLYDGSRSEQFF
TRBV13,TRBJ1-1,13,NA,NA,TGTGCCAGCGCCAGGGAACTGAACACTGAAGCTTTCTTT,CASARELNTEAFF
TRBV6-1,TRBJ1-2,12,NA,NA,TGTGCCAGCAAGCAGGGGACCTATGGCTACACCTTC,CASKQGTYGYTF
TRBV10-2,TRBJ2-1,19,NA,TRBD2,TGCGCCAGCAGCCGGGTGAGACTAGCGAACATTGGGGGGGCCAATGAGCAGTTCTTC,CASSRVRLANIGGANEQFF